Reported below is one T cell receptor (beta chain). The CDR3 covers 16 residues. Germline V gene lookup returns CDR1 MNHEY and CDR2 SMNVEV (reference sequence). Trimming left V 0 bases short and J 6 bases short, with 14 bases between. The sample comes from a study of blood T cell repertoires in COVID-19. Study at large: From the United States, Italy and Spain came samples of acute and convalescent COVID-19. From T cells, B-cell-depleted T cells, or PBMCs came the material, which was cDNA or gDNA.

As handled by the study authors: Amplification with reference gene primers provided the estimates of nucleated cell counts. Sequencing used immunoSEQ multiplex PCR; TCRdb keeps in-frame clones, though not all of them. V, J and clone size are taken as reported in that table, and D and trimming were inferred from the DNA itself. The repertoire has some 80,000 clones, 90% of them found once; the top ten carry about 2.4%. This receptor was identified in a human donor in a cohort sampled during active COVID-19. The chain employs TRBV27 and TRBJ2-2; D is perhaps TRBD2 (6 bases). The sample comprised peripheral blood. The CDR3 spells CASSLSGLGEAGELFF. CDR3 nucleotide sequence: TGTGCCAGCAGTTTATCTGGGCTAGGGGAGGCCGGGGAGCTGTTTTTT.